Listed below are T cell receptor beta chains from one sample, sequenced in a study of cytomegalovirus exposure and HLA in healthy donors. Only in-frame clones appear in the TCRdb table, and some are missing; sequencing was by immunoSEQ multiplex PCR. The profile shows under 200,000 clones, roughly 85% of them singletons. Sequencing was carried out using PBMCs. The receptors originated from a man in his fifties or sixties in good health and CMV-seropositive. The CDR3 runs from the conserved cysteine through the conserved F or W. The D gene is left open where the match is weak. The size of a clone is reported for some rows only, either as once, few or many, or as a class for expanded clones.

abundance,len,v_gene,d_gene,j_gene,CDR3aa,CDR3nt
NA,16,TRBV14,TRBD1,TRBJ1-2,CASSPILTGGFSGYTF,TGTGCCAGCAGCCCTATCCTGACAGGGGGCTTCTCTGGCTACACCTTC
NA,16,TRBV9,NA,TRBJ1-3,CASSARDSSSGNTIYF,TGTGCCAGCAGCGCGCGGGACTCAAGCTCTGGAAACACCATATATTTT
NA,15,TRBV7-8,NA,TRBJ1-4,CASSRWTAINEKLFF,TGTGCCAGCAGTCGATGGACAGCGATTAATGAAAAACTGTTTTTT
NA,14,TRBV19,NA,TRBJ2-1,CASNYPGLNNEQFF,TGTGCCAGTAATTACCCTGGACTTAACAATGAGCAGTTCTTC
NA,15,TRBV5-1,TRBD1,TRBJ1-2,CASTTLDRGRDGYTF,TGCGCCAGCACCACCTTAGACAGGGGGCGCGATGGCTACACCTTC
NA,13,TRBV7-9,NA,TRBJ2-7,CASSSVVSYEQYF,TGTGCCAGCAGCTCGGTTGTCTCCTACGAGCAGTACTTC
NA,14,TRBV28,NA,TRBJ1-2,CASSLDGRRSPYTF,TGTGCCAGCAGTTTAGATGGGCGAAGAAGCCCCTACACCTTC
NA,18,TRBV7-8,NA,TRBJ2-3,CASSLKARSTSSTDTQYF,TGTGCCAGCAGCCTCAAAGCCCGCTCTACTTCTAGCACAGATACGCAGTATTTT
NA,15,TRBV5-1,NA,TRBJ1-1,CASSLEPYSNTEAFF,TGCGCCAGCAGCTTGGAACCATACAGTAACACTGAAGCTTTCTTT
few,14,TRBV18,TRBD1,TRBJ2-7,CASSQTGGSDEQYF,TGTGCCAGCTCCCAGACAGGGGGTTCAGACGAGCAGTACTTC
NA,13,TRBV5-1,NA,TRBJ1-2,CASSLSTAYGYTF,TGCGCCAGCAGCTTGTCCACAGCCTATGGCTACACCTTC
NA,18,TRBV4-2,NA,TRBJ2-2,CASSQEMGGQLTTGELFF,TGTGCCAGCAGCCAAGAGATGGGGGGACAGCTGACCACAGGGGAGCTGTTTTTT
NA,16,TRBV6-1,NA,TRBJ2-3,CASSDFSRGAPYTQYF,TGTGCCAGCAGTGATTTCTCTCGGGGGGCCCCTTATACGCAGTATTTT
NA,18,TRBV7-2,TRBD2,TRBJ2-2,CASSLGLAGGPVTGELFF,TGTGCCAGCAGCTTGGGACTAGCGGGGGGGCCGGTCACCGGGGAGCTGTTTTTT